Reported below is one T cell receptor beta chain. Its target is unknown. This sample is part of a study of T-cell memory formation after mild COVID-19. Study-wide results and caveats: Contracting clones from day 15 to 85 showed balanced CD4/CD8; later expanders favored CD4+. The finding that pre-infection memory included some responding clones suggested that cross-reactive memory joined.

Barcoded TCR alpha and TCR beta cDNA libraries with UMIs came from 5'RACE using constant-segment primers. Via MiXCR, TCRdb re-called the 5' RACE reads, giving one row per CDR3 protein. The sample holds about 310,000 distinct CDR3 sequences, roughly 19% seen once. V shed 7 bases and J 6 bases; nucleotides not matched to a gene: 1. The CDR3 consists of 12 residues. The origin of this receptor is a man aged 18 to 29 who had mild COVID-19 (a few samples of this study predate the infection). Cell type and time point are not known. The chain joins TRBV12-3 or TRBV12-4 to TRBJ1-5; 9 bases line up with TRBD1. The sample consisted of PBMCs or a T cell subset sorted from them (not recorded which). Written as DNA, the CDR3 is TGTGCCAGCATGGGACAGGGTCAGCCCCAGCATTTT. Protein sequence: CASMGQGQPQHF.